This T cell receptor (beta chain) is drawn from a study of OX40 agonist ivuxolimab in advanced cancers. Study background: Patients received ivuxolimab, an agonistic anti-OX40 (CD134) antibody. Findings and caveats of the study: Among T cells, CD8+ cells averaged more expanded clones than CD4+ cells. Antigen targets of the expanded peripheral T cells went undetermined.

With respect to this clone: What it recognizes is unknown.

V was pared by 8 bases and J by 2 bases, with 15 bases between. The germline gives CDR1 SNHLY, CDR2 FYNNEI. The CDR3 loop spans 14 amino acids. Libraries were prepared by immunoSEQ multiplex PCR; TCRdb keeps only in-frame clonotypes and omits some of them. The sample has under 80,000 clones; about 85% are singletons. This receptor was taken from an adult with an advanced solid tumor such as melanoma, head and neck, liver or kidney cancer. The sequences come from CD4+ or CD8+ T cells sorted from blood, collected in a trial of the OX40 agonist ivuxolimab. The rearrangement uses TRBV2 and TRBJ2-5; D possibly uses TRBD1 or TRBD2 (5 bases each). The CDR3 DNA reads TGTGCCAGCGGGGGTAGGGGTTGGCAAGAGACCCAGTACTTC. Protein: CASGGRGWQETQYF.